The rows below give T cell receptor beta chains drawn from one sample of a study of blood T cell repertoires in COVID-19. Sequenced by immunoSEQ multiplex PCR; TCRdb stores in-frame clones only, minus some. Of 130,000 to 150,000 clones listed, 85% to 90% are singletons. The sample comprised peripheral blood. The receptor set was obtained from a human donor in a cohort sampled during active COVID-19. CDR3s include the opening cysteine and the closing phenylalanine or tryptophan. The D gene is left open where the match is weak.

CDR3aa	v_gene	j_gene	d_gene
CASSTVQGRNTEAFF	TRBV18	TRBJ1-1	.
CAWSGPGTGGGSPLHF	TRBV30	TRBJ1-6	TRBD1
CASSYSSESTDTQYF	TRBV6-2/TRBV6-3	TRBJ2-3	.
CASSTRRGAGETQYF	TRBV27	TRBJ2-5	TRBD2
CASSSSGGGYTF	TRBV12-3/TRBV12-4	TRBJ1-2	.
CASSYEGTAWRLAFF	TRBV6-5	TRBJ1-1	TRBD1
CASSVGGTGFEKLFF	TRBV9	TRBJ1-4	TRBD1
CASRGTALTYEQYF	TRBV28	TRBJ2-7	TRBD1
CASSFNYEQYF	TRBV7-2	TRBJ2-7	.
CASSPRRENTEAFF	TRBV14	TRBJ1-1	.
CASSLVGNYNSPLHF	TRBV7-9	TRBJ1-6	.
CASSVDPTRGRVDTQYF	TRBV9	TRBJ2-3	TRBD2
CASSLGGGPSTDTQYF	TRBV11-2	TRBJ2-3	TRBD2
CAISESGNEKLFF	TRBV10-3	TRBJ1-4	.
CASSPVGVANEQYF	TRBV7-2	TRBJ2-7	.
CASSYKQGAGYEQYF	TRBV11-2	TRBJ2-7	TRBD1
CASSDRGPPPEIAKNIQYF	TRBV6-4	TRBJ2-4	.
CAWSVDSPGATEAFF	TRBV30	TRBJ1-1	.
CAISAGQKGTEAFF	TRBV10-3	TRBJ1-1	.
CASSQYGTSIYNREETQYF	TRBV14	TRBJ2-5	TRBD2
CASRPGGTSGNTIYF	TRBV19	TRBJ1-3	.
CASSPVTSSNEQFF	TRBV5-1	TRBJ2-1	.
CAWSVGGSNQPQHF	TRBV30	TRBJ1-5	.
CASRGGSSNQPQHF	TRBV28	TRBJ1-5	.
CASSLAGTVWTGELFF	TRBV5-1	TRBJ2-2	TRBD1
CAWSKTDSSKNTEAFF	TRBV30	TRBJ1-1	.
CAWSGGTGSDTQYF	TRBV30	TRBJ2-3	TRBD1
CASSVGAHSNQPQHF	TRBV19	TRBJ1-5	.
CAAFAGQGAGEQYF	TRBV2	TRBJ2-7	TRBD1
CASTTGSVGNTIYF	TRBV5-1	TRBJ1-3	.
CASSQTATNEKLFF	TRBV19	TRBJ1-4	.
CASTTGSGYNEQFF	TRBV11-2	TRBJ2-1	TRBD1
CASSPSSGRASNEQFF	TRBV3-1/TRBV3-2	TRBJ2-1	TRBD2
CASSYMTGDEQYF	TRBV7-2	TRBJ2-7	TRBD1
CASSLDRDTEAFF	TRBV7-9	TRBJ1-1	.
CASRGDRGDNEQFF	TRBV6-5	TRBJ2-1	TRBD1
CASSLMEAYEQYF	TRBV18	TRBJ2-7	.
CASSGARGHSYNEQFF	TRBV2	TRBJ2-1	.
CAWSSQINTEAFF	TRBV30	TRBJ1-1	.
CASSLEGLAGGWGKNIQYF	TRBV11-2	TRBJ2-4	TRBD2
CATSRDGPSGSRSTDTQYF	TRBV15	TRBJ2-3	TRBD2
CASSFLGLGNTIYF	TRBV6-2/TRBV6-3	TRBJ1-3	.
CASSPPGQANTEAFF	TRBV7-9	TRBJ1-1	TRBD1
CASSFGYTEAFF	TRBV19	TRBJ1-1	.
CASSLLGDGGETQYF	TRBV27	TRBJ2-5	.
CASSDLAERGEQYF	TRBV10-2	TRBJ2-7	TRBD2
CASSFGPGTEAFF	TRBV11-2	TRBJ1-1	.
CASSSVKGGTSRETQYF	TRBV28	TRBJ2-5	TRBD2
CASSVAGLTSSYNEQFF	TRBV9	TRBJ2-1	.
CASSPKTGQGTGELFF	TRBV18	TRBJ2-2	TRBD1
CASSQDWRTGELFF	TRBV3-1/TRBV3-2	TRBJ2-2	.
CASSYGDERLFF	TRBV6-6	TRBJ1-4	.
CASSQDRGQVGNTIYF	TRBV4-2	TRBJ1-3	TRBD1
CASSLGRGTDNEKLFF	TRBV9	TRBJ1-4	TRBD1
CASSYEGDSPLHF	TRBV6-2/TRBV6-3	TRBJ1-6	.
CASRYASGGTEAFF	TRBV27	TRBJ1-1	.
CASSYSLAPRGTQYF	TRBV6-6	TRBJ2-5	.
CASSIVTSGTYGNEQFF	TRBV19	TRBJ2-1	TRBD2
CASRRDSFYEQYF	TRBV27	TRBJ2-7	.
CASSPDRGRYTGELFF	TRBV3-1/TRBV3-2	TRBJ2-2	TRBD1